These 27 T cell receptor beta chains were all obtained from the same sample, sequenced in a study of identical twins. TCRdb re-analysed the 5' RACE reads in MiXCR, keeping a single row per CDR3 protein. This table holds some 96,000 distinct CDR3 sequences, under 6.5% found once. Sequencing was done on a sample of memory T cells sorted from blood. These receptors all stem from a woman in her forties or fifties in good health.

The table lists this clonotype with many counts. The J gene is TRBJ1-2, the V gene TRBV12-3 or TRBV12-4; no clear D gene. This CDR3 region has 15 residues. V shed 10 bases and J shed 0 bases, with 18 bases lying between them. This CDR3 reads CATSKDPKANYGYTF. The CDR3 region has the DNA TGTGCCACCAGCAAGGACCCCAAAGCTAACTATGGCTACACCTTC.

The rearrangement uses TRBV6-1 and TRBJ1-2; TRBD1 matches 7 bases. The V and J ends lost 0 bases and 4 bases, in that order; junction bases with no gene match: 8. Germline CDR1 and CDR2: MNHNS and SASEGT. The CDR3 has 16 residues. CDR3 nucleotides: TGTGCCAGCAGTGAAGCGCTACGGACAGGCGGCTATGGCTACACCTTC. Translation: CASSEALRTGGYGYTF.

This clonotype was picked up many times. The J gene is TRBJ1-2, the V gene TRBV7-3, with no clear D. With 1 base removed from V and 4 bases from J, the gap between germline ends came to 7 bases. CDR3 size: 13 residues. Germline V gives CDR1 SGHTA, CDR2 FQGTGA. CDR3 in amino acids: CASSLSSGYGYTF. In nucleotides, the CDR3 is TGTGCCAGCAGCTTAAGTAGCGGCTATGGCTACACCTTC.

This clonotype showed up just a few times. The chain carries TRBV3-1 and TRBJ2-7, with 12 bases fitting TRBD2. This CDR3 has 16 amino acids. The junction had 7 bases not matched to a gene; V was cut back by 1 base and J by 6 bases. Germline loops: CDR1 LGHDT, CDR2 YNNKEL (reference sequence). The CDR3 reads CASSQGGGLAGAEQYF. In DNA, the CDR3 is TGTGCCAGCAGCCAAGGCGGGGGACTAGCGGGCGCCGAGCAGTACTTC.

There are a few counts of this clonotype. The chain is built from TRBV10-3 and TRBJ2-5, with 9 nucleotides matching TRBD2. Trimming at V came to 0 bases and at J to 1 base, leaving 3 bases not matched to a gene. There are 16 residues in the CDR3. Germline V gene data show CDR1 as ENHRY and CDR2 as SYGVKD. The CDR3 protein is CAISESTSGPQETQYF. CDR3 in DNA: TGTGCCATCAGTGAGTCAACTAGCGGGCCCCAAGAGACCCAGTACTTC.

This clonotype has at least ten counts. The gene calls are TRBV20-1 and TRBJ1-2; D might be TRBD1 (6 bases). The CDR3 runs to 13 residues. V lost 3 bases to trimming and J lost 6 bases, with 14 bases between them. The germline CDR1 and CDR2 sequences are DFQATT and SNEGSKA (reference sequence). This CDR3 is CSASSNRADGYTF. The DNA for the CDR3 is TGCAGTGCTAGTTCTAACAGGGCGGATGGCTACACCTTC.

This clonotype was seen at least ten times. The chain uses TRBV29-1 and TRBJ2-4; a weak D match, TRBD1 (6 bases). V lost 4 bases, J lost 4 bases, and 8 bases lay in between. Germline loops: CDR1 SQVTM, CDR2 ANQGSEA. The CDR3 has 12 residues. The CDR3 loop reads CSVVGTKNIQYF. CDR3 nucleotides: TGCAGCGTTGTCGGGACAAAAAACATTCAGTACTTC. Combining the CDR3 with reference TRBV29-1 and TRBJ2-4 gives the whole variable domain SAVISQKPSRDICQRGTSLTIQCQVDSQVTMMFWYRQQPGQSLTLIATANQGSEATYESGFVIDKFPISRPNLTFSTLTVSNMSPEDSSIYLCSVVGTKNIQYFGAGTRLSVL.

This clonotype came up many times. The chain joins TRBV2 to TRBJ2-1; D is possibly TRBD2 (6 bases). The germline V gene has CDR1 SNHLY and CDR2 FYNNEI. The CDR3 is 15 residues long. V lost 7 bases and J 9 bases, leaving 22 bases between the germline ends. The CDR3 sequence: CASILGREFRGEQFF. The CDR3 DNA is TGTGCCAGCATTCTCGGCCGGGAGTTTAGGGGTGAGCAGTTCTTC.

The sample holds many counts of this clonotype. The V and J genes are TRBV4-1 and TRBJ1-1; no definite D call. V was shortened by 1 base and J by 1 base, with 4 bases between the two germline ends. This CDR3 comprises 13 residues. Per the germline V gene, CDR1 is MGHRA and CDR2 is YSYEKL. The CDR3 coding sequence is TGCGCCAGCAGCCAAGTAAGGAACACTGAAGCTTTCTTT. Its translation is CASSQVRNTEAFF.

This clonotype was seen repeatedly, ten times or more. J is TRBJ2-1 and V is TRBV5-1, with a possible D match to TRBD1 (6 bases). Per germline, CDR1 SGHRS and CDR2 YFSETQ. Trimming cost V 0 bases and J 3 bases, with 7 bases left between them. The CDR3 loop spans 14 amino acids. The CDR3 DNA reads TGCGCCAGCAGCTTGGGGACAGACTACAATGAGCAGTTCTTC. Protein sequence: CASSLGTDYNEQFF.

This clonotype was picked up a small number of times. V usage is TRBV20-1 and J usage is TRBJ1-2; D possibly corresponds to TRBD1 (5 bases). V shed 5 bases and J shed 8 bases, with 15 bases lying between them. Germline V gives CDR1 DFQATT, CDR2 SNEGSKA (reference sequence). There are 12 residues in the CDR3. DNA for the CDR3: TGCAGTGCTCAGTCAGGGTTTCGAGGCTACACCTTC. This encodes CSAQSGFRGYTF.

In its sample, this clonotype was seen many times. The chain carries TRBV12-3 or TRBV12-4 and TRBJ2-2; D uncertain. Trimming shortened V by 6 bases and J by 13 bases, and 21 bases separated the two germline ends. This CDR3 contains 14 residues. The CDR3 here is CASRPTTVGSSLFF. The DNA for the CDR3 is TGTGCCAGCAGGCCAACGACCGTGGGCAGTTCGCTGTTTTTT.

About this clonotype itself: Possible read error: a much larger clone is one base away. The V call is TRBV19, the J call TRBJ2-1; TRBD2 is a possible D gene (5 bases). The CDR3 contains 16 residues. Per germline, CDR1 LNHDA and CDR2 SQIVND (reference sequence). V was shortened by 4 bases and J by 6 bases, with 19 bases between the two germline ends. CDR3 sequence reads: CASSRARGPNGNEQFF. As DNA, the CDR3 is TGTGCCAGTAGTAGAGCGAGAGGGCCCAACGGCAATGAGCAGTTCTTC.

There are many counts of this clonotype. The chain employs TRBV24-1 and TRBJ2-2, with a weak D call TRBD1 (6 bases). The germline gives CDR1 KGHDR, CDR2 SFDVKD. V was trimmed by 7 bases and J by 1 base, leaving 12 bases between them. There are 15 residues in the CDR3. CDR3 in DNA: TGTGCCACCAGCCGAAAAGGGGGGAACACCGGGGAGCTGTTTTTT. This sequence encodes CATSRKGGNTGELFF.

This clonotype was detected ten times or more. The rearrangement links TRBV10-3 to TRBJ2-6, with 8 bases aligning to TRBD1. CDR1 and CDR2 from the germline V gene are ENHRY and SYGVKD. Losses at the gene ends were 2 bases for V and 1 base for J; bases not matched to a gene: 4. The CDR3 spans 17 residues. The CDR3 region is CAISEGQGGSGANVLTF. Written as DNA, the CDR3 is TGTGCCATCAGTGAGGGACAGGGTGGTTCTGGGGCCAACGTCCTGACTTTC.

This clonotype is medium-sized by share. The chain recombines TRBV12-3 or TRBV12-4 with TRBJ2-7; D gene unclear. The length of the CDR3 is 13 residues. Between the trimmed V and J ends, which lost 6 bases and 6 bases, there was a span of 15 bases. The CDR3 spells CASSPPKGSEQYF. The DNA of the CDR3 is TGTGCCAGCAGCCCTCCGAAGGGTTCCGAGCAGTACTTC.

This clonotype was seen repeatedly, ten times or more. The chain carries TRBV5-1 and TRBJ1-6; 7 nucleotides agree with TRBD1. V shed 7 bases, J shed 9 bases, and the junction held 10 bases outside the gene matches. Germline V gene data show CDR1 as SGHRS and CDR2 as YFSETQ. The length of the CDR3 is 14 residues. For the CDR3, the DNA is TGCGCCAGCCACTTAACAGGGGAGGGTTCACCCCTCCACTTT. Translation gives CASHLTGEGSPLHF.

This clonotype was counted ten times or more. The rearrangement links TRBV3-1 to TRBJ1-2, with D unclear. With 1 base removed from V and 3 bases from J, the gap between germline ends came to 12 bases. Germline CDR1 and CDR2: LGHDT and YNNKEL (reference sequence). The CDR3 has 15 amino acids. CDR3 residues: CASSQAPGADYGYTF. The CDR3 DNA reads TGTGCCAGCAGCCAAGCGCCCGGAGCCGACTATGGCTACACCTTC.

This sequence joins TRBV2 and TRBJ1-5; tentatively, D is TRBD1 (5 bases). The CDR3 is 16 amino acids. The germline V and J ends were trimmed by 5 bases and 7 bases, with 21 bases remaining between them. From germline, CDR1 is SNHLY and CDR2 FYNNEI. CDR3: CASSSGKGPYGQPQHF. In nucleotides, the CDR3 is TGTGCCAGCAGTTCGGGTAAGGGGCCCTACGGGCAGCCCCAGCATTTT. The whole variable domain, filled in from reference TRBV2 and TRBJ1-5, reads EPEVTQTPSHQVTQMGQEVILRCVPISNHLYFYWYRQILGQKVEFLVSFYNNEISEKSEIFDDQFSVERPDGSNFTLKIRSTKLEDSAMYFCASSSGKGPYGQPQHFGDGTRLSIL.

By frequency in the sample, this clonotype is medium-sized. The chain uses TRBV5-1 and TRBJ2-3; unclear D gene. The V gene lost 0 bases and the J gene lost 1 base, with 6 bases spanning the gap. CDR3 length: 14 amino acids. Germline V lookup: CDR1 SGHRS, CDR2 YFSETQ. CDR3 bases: TGCGCCAGCAGCTTGGAAACGGGCACAGATACGCAGTATTTT. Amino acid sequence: CASSLETGTDTQYF.

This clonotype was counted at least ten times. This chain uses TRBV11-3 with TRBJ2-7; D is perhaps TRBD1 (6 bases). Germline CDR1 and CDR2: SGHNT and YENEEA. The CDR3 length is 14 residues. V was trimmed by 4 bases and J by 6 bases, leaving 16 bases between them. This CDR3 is CASSYTGSTGEQYV. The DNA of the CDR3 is TGTGCCAGCAGCTATACAGGGAGCACGGGCGAGCAGTACGTC.

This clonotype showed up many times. CDR3: CASSPGLAGGFEQFF. CDR3 DNA: TGTGCCAGCAGCCCGGGACTAGCGGGAGGTTTTGAGCAGTTCTTC. This chain connects TRBV11-2 to TRBJ2-1, with 15 bases lining up with TRBD2. Looked up from germline, CDR1 is SGHAT and CDR2 is FQNNGV. V lost 5 bases to trimming and J lost 9 bases; unmatched junction nucleotides: 5. CDR3 size: 15 residues. The full variable domain, its missing parts supplied by reference TRBV11-2 and TRBJ2-1, is EAGVAQSPRYKIIEKRQSVAFWCNPISGHATLYWYQQILGQGPKLLIQFQNNGVVDDSQLPKDRFSAERLKGVDSTLKIQPAKLEDSAVYLCASSPGLAGGFEQFFGPGTRLTVL.

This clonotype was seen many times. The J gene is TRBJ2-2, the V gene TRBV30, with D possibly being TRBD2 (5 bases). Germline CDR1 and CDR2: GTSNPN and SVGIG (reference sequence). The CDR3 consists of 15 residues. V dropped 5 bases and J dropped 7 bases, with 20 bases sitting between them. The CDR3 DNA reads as TGTGCCTGGGACGAGAGGGCAGGCCGGGGCGGGGAGCTGTTTTTT. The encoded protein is CAWDERAGRGGELFF. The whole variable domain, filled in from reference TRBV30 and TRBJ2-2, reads SQTIHQWPATLVQPVGSPLSLECTVEGTSNPNLYWYRQAAGRGLQLLFYSVGIGQISSEVPQNLSASRPQDRQFILSSKKLLLSDSGFYLCAWDERAGRGGELFFGEGSRLTVL.

The CDR3 nucleotides read TGCGCCAGCAGCTTGGAAACACCGGGTGAGCAGTTCTTC. Translating it yields CASSLETPGEQFF. The gene calls are TRBV5-1 and TRBJ2-1; no reliable D call. V was clipped by 0 bases and J by 9 bases, with 10 bases between them. The CDR3 spans 13 residues. Germline loops: CDR1 SGHRS, CDR2 YFSETQ.

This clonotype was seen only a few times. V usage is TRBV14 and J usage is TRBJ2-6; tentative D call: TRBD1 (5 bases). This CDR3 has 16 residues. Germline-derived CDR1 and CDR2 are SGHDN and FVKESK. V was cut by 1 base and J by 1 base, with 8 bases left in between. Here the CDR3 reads CASSQARGSGANVLTF. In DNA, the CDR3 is TGTGCCAGCAGCCAAGCTAGGGGATCTGGGGCCAACGTCCTGACTTTC.

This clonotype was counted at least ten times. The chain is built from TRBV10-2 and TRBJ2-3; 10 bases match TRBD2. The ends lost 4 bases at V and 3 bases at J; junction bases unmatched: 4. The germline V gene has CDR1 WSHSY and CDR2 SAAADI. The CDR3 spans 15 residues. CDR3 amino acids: CASSVLAGATDTQYF. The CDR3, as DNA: TGCGCCAGCAGTGTCCTAGCGGGGGCAACAGATACGCAGTATTTT.

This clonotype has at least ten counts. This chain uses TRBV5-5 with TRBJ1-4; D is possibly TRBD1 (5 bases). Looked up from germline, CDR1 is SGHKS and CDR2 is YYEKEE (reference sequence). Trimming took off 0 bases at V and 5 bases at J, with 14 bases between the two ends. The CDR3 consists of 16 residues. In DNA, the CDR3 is TGTGCCAGCAGCTTGGGGTCCGGGGCCGCGAATGAAAAACTGTTTTTT. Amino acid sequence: CASSLGSGAANEKLFF.